A single sample gave rise to the 10 T cell receptor beta chains below, sequenced in a study of identical twins (dated by TCRdb to the mid-2010s). The method behind the library was 5' RACE. Sequencing took place on an Illumina HiSeq 2000. TCRdb passed the public sequencing reads through fastp at Q25 and MiXCR, retaining productive beta sequences. For every CDR3 protein sequence, its rows merge into one entry that carries the most common genes and DNA. The sample contains nearly 200,000 distinct CDR3 sequences, more than 15% of them found a single time. Over 35% of the sample goes to the ten largest clones. These records were also assigned to another study, of T cells expressing NK-cell markers.

The sample consisted of CD8+ T cells sorted from blood. The origin of the receptors is a woman in her late teens or twenties in good health.

This clonotype was counted at least ten times. V usage is TRBV7-2 and J usage is TRBJ2-7; maybe TRBD2 (5 bases). Germline CDR1 is SGHTA and CDR2 is FQGNSA. V lost 0 bases and J lost 3, with 6 bases in between. This CDR3 is built from 13 residues. The CDR3 is CASSLAEDYEQYF. Written as DNA, the CDR3 is TGTGCCAGCAGCTTAGCGGAGGACTACGAGCAGTACTTC.

In its sample, this clonotype was seen many times. The chain carries TRBV12-3 or TRBV12-4 and TRBJ2-5, with TRBD1 as a possible D gene (6 bases). The CDR3 extends over 15 amino acids. V was trimmed by 2 bases and J by 4 bases, leaving 14 bases between them. Here the CDR3 reads CASSLSAGGVETQYF. CDR3 in DNA: TGTGCCAGCAGTTTATCGGCTGGGGGCGTAGAGACCCAGTACTTC.

This clonotype has just a few counts. The chain couples TRBV6-1 to TRBJ2-2, with D possibly matching TRBD1 (6 bases). V dropped 6 bases and J dropped 4 bases, with 12 bases sitting between them. This CDR3 is built from 14 residues. Per germline, CDR1 MNHNS and CDR2 SASEGT. CDR3 sequence reads: CASSPGTITGELFF. CDR3 nucleotides: TGTGCCAGCAGCCCAGGGACAATCACCGGGGAGCTGTTTTTT.

The gene calls are TRBV2 and TRBJ1-2; no clear D gene. Per the germline V gene, CDR1 is SNHLY and CDR2 is FYNNEI. The CDR3 is 10 residues long. V was trimmed by 7 bases and J by 4 bases, leaving 4 bases between them. DNA for the CDR3: TGTGCCAGCATCGCCTATGGCTACACCTTC. Amino acids: CASIAYGYTF.

The chain combines TRBV7-9 with TRBJ2-5; 10 nucleotides match TRBD2. V was clipped by 2 bases and J by 4 bases; unmatched bases: 10. Germline-derived CDR1 and CDR2 are SEHNR and FQNEAQ (reference sequence). The CDR3 covers 17 residues. CDR3 sequence reads: CASSLLASGGSRETQYF. The CDR3 coding sequence is TGTGCCAGCAGCTTACTCGCTAGCGGGGGATCACGAGAGACCCAGTACTTC.

This clonotype was picked up a small number of times. The chain is built from TRBV10-2 and TRBJ2-7; the D is unclear. The length of the CDR3 is 16 residues. Germline V lookup: CDR1 WSHSY, CDR2 SAAADI. Trimming cost V 1 base and J 0 bases, with 13 bases left between them. The CDR3 is CASSEFKLFSSYEQYF. CDR3 coding DNA: TGCGCCAGCAGTGAGTTTAAGCTGTTCAGCTCCTACGAGCAGTACTTC.

This clonotype was observed a handful of times. The chain couples TRBV5-5 to TRBJ2-7; D ambiguous. Germline V CDR1 and CDR2: SGHKS, YYEKEE (reference sequence). The CDR3 totals 11 residues. With 0 bases removed from V and 6 bases from J, the gap between germline ends came to 4 bases. The CDR3 DNA sequence: TGTGCCAGCAGCTTGGTGATCGAGCAGTACTTC. Its translation: CASSLVIEQYF.

The table lists this clonotype with a few counts. The chain is built from TRBV7-9 and TRBJ2-7, with 9 bases matching TRBD2. CDR3 length: 14 residues. Germline CDR1 SEHNR, CDR2 FQNEAQ (reference sequence). With 7 bases clipped from V and 2 bases from J, the junction kept 6 bases outside the gene matches. In DNA form, the CDR3 reads TGTGCCAGCAAACTCAGCGGGAGGACCTACGAGCAGTACTTC. Protein sequence: CASKLSGRTYEQYF.

The V gene is TRBV9, the J gene TRBJ2-3, with D unresolved. The CDR3 sequence is 16 residues long. Germline CDR1 reads SGDLS; CDR2 reads YYNGEE. V dropped 1 base and J dropped 4 bases, with 16 bases sitting between them. CDR3 bases: TGTGCCAGCAGCGTATCGGTGTTAGGTGCGTCAGATACGCAGTATTTT. This encodes CASSVSVLGASDTQYF.

V usage is TRBV3-1 and J usage is TRBJ1-1; D gene ambiguous. The CDR3 totals 15 residues. Trimming left V 4 bases short and J 5 bases short, with 17 bases between. Germline V gene sequence: CDR1 LGHDT, CDR2 YNNKEL (reference sequence). CDR3 coding DNA: TGTGCCAGCAGCCCCGTGGGAGGGCGGGTAACTGAAGCTTTCTTT. It translates to CASSPVGGRVTEAFF.